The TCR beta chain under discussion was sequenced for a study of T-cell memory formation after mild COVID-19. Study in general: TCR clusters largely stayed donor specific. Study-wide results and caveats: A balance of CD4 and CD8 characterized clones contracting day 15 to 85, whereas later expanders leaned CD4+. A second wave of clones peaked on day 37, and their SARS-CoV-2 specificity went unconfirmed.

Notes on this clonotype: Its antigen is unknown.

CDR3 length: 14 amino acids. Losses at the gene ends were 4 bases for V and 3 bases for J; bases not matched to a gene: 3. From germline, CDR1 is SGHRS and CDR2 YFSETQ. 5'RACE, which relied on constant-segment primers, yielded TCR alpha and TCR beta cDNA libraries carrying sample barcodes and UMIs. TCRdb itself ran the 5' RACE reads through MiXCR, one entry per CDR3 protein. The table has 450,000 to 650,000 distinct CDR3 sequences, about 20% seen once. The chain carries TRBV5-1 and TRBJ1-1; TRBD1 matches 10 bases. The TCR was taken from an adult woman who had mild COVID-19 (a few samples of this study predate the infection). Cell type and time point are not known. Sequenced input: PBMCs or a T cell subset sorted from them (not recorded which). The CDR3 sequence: CASSKDRGDTEAFF. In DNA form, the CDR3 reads TGCGCCAGCAGCAAGGACAGGGGGGACACTGAAGCTTTCTTT. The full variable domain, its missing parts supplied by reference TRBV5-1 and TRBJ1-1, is KAGVTQTPRYLIKTRGQQVTLSCSPISGHRSVSWYQQTPGQGLQFLFEYFSETQRNKGNFPGRFSGRQFSNSRSEMNVSTLELGDSALYLCASSKDRGDTEAFFGQGTRLTVV.